Listed here is a single T cell receptor beta chain. TCRdb's table, derived via immunoSEQ multiplex PCR, lists solely in-frame clones and lacks some. This sample yields hundreds of thousands of clones, of which about 75% are seen a single time; 5.5% to 7% belongs to the top ten. The J segment lost 6 bases and the V segment lost 10 bases, leaving 13 bases of the junction unmatched. The germline gives CDR1 MDHEN, CDR2 SYDVKM. The CDR3 covers 14 residues. This entry comes from a study of cytotoxic CD8 clonotypes in ibrutinib-treated CLL. This receptor was taken from a human donor with chronic lymphocytic leukemia. This chain joins TRBV28 and TRBJ2-7, with 9 nucleotides matching TRBD1. The sequenced sample was PBMCs, obtained after 12 months of ibrutinib treatment. This chain's CDR3 is CATNRGTGRGEQYF. The CDR3, as DNA: TGTGCCACCAATAGAGGGACAGGGCGAGGCGAGCAGTACTTC.